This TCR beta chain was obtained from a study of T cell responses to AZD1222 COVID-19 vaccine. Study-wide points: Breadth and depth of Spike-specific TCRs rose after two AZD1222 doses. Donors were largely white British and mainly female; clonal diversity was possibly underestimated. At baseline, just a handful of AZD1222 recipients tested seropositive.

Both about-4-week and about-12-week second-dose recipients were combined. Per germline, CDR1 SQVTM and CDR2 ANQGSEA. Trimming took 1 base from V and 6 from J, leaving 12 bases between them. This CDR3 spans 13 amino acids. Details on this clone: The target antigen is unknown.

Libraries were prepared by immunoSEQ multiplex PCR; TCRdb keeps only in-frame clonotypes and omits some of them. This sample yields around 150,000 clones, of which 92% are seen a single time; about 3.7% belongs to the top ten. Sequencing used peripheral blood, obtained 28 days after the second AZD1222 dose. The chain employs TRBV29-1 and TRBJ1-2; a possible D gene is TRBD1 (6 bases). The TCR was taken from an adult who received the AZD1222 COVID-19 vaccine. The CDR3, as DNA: TGCAGCGTTGAAGCGGGGGGCGGGCATGGCTACACCTTC. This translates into CSVEAGGGHGYTF.